The rows below give T cell receptor beta chains drawn from one sample of a study of cytomegalovirus exposure and HLA in healthy donors. Here immunoSEQ multiplex PCR was the method, and the copy in TCRdb shows in-frame clones only, minus some. The sample has some 100,000 clones, about 79% seen once. The sequencing input was PBMCs. The receptors were sampled from a woman between 18 and 29 years old in good health and CMV-seronegative. Each CDR3 is given with its conserved first and last residue. Each record gives: D gene, V gene, J gene, clone size, CDR3 DNA, CDR3 protein. A D gene is named only where the DNA matches it firmly. The listing skips clone size in some rows; elsewhere it reads once, few, many or a size class.

D: .; V: TRBV7-9; J: TRBJ1-2; size: once; DNA: TGTGCCAGCAGCCCCGGGGACTATGGCTACACCTTC; CDR3: CASSPGDYGYTF
D: .; V: TRBV18; J: TRBJ1-2; size: .; DNA: TGTGCCAGCTCACCACCACTTGACACAGGGAGCATTTATGGCTACACCTTC; CDR3: CASSPPLDTGSIYGYTF
D: .; V: TRBV6-4; J: TRBJ2-3; size: few; DNA: TGTGCCAGCAGTGGGGGAGAGAGCACAGATACGCAGTATTTT; CDR3: CASSGGESTDTQYF
D: TRBD1; V: TRBV6-4; J: TRBJ2-6; size: few; DNA: TGTGCCAGCAGTCCTCAGGGGGATGGGGCCAACGTCCTGACTTTC; CDR3: CASSPQGDGANVLTF
D: .; V: TRBV5-3; J: TRBJ1-5; size: few; DNA: TGTGCCAGAAGCTTGATATTGCAGGGCAGTGACAATCAGCCCCAGCATTTT; CDR3: CARSLILQGSDNQPQHF
D: .; V: TRBV7-9; J: TRBJ1-2; size: .; DNA: TGTTCCAGCAGCTTTGGGGAGCGCGGCTACACCTTC; CDR3: CSSSFGERGYTF
D: .; V: TRBV5-4; J: TRBJ2-3; size: .; DNA: TGTGCCAGCAGCTCCCAACTAAATAGCGTCGGGGGAGGCACAGATACGCAGTATTTT; CDR3: CASSSQLNSVGGGTDTQYF
D: TRBD2; V: TRBV27; J: TRBJ2-2; size: .; DNA: TGTGCCAGCAGTTTAGCGGGGGAAGGGAGCACCGGGGAGCTGTTTTTT; CDR3: CASSLAGEGSTGELFF
D: .; V: TRBV15; J: TRBJ1-1; size: .; DNA: TGTGCCACCAGCTGGGACACTAACACTGAAGCTTTCTTT; CDR3: CATSWDTNTEAFF
D: .; V: TRBV10-2; J: TRBJ1-4; size: many; DNA: TGCGCCAGCAGTCTAGGGAGTGATGAAAAACTGTTTTTT; CDR3: CASSLGSDEKLFF
D: .; V: TRBV7-2; J: TRBJ1-2; size: .; DNA: TGTGCCAGCAGCCCGCTCCGGAGCTATGGCTACACCTTC; CDR3: CASSPLRSYGYTF
D: TRBD1; V: TRBV5-4; J: TRBJ1-1; size: .; DNA: TGTGCCAGCAGCAGACAGGGGGCAGGGAACACTGAAGCTTTCTTT; CDR3: CASSRQGAGNTEAFF
D: TRBD1; V: TRBV6-5; J: TRBJ1-4; size: .; DNA: TGTGCCAGCAGTTTGACAGGGGTGGAAAAACTGTTTTTT; CDR3: CASSLTGVEKLFF
D: .; V: TRBV21-1; J: TRBJ1-6; size: .; DNA: TGTGCCAGCAGCAAAGCGAGGGTTACGGATTCACCCCTCCACTTT; CDR3: CASSKARVTDSPLHF
D: TRBD1; V: TRBV29-1; J: TRBJ1-5; size: .; DNA: TGCAGCGTTGAGAGACAGGGAAACAATCAGCCCCAGCATTTT; CDR3: CSVERQGNNQPQHF
D: .; V: TRBV27; J: TRBJ2-2; size: .; DNA: TGTGCCAGCAGTTTTGAGAGGGGGGAGCTGTTTTTT; CDR3: CASSFERGELFF
D: .; V: TRBV9; J: TRBJ1-1; size: .; DNA: TGTGCCAGCAGCGTAGCTCCCGGGGGTGGAAACACTGAAGCTTTCTTT; CDR3: CASSVAPGGGNTEAFF
D: .; V: TRBV7-9; J: TRBJ2-3; size: .; DNA: TGTGCCAGCAGCTTCCCCACAGATGCGCAGTATTTT; CDR3: CASSFPTDAQYF
D: .; V: TRBV11-1; J: TRBJ2-1; size: once; DNA: TGTGCCAGCAGCCCGAGAGGTGGTGAGCAGTTCTTC; CDR3: CASSPRGGEQFF
D: .; V: TRBV11-2; J: TRBJ2-7; size: once; DNA: TGTGCCAGCAGCTTAGATTTGAGCCATCTCTACGAGCAGTACTTC; CDR3: CASSLDLSHLYEQYF
D: TRBD2; V: TRBV7-8; J: TRBJ2-1; size: .; DNA: TGTGCCAGCAGCACCCCACTAGCGTCCTACAATGAGCAGTTCTTC; CDR3: CASSTPLASYNEQFF
D: .; V: TRBV19; J: TRBJ2-6; size: .; DNA: TGTGCCAGTAGTATCTCAGGGGCTGGGGCCAACGTCCTGACTTTC; CDR3: CASSISGAGANVLTF
D: .; V: TRBV27; J: TRBJ1-4; size: .; DNA: TGTGCCAGCAGTTTACTGGCAAGTCCAACTAATGAAAAACTGTTTTTT; CDR3: CASSLLASPTNEKLFF
D: .; V: TRBV6-5; J: TRBJ1-2; size: .; DNA: TGTGCCAGCAGTTACTCCGACAGCTATGGCTACACCTTC; CDR3: CASSYSDSYGYTF
D: .; V: TRBV18; J: TRBJ2-3; size: .; DNA: TGTGCCAGCTCCACTAGGGACACAGATACGCAGTATTTT; CDR3: CASSTRDTDTQYF
D: .; V: TRBV4-1; J: TRBJ2-1; size: few; DNA: TGCGCCAGCAGCTACAGCGGCGTAAACAATGAGCAGTTCTTC; CDR3: CASSYSGVNNEQFF
D: TRBD1; V: TRBV28; J: TRBJ1-2; size: .; DNA: TGTGCCAGCAGTTCAGCTCCGGGACAGACTTATGGCTACACCTTC; CDR3: CASSSAPGQTYGYTF
D: .; V: TRBV5-6; J: TRBJ1-1; size: .; DNA: TGTGCCAGCAGCTTGAGCGGGTCGGGGACTGAAGCTTTCTTT; CDR3: CASSLSGSGTEAFF
D: TRBD2; V: TRBV7-9; J: TRBJ2-7; size: .; DNA: TGTGCCAGCAGCTTAACTAGCGGCTCCTACGAGCAGTACTTC; CDR3: CASSLTSGSYEQYF
D: TRBD1; V: TRBV6-5; J: TRBJ1-1; size: .; DNA: TGTGCCAGCAGTTACCCTGGACAGGGCACTGAAGCTTTCTTT; CDR3: CASSYPGQGTEAFF
D: .; V: TRBV10-3; J: TRBJ2-3; size: .; DNA: TGTGCCATCAGTTATTTTATTTCTAGCACAGATACGCAGTATTTT; CDR3: CAISYFISSTDTQYF
D: .; V: TRBV4-3; J: TRBJ2-7; size: .; DNA: TGCGCCAGCAGCCAAGGGCGGTTCTACGAGCAGTACTTC; CDR3: CASSQGRFYEQYF
D: TRBD2; V: TRBV9; J: TRBJ2-2; size: few; DNA: TGTGCCAGCAGCGTAGAGCAAGCGGGAGCTGGAGGGGAGCTGTTTTTT; CDR3: CASSVEQAGAGGELFF
D: .; V: TRBV6-6; J: TRBJ1-1; size: .; DNA: TGTGCCAGCAGTTACTCGAGACAGAACACTGAAGCTTTCTTT; CDR3: CASSYSRQNTEAFF
D: TRBD2; V: TRBV28; J: TRBJ2-7; size: .; DNA: TGTGCCAGCAACGGACTAGCGGGGTTGGGGACTTACGAGCAGTACTTC; CDR3: CASNGLAGLGTYEQYF
D: .; V: TRBV6-1; J: TRBJ1-6; size: .; DNA: TGTGCCAGCAGCCCCGGGGTGGGGGGGAATTCACCCCTCCACTTT; CDR3: CASSPGVGGNSPLHF
D: .; V: TRBV5-1; J: TRBJ2-2; size: .; DNA: TGCGCCAGCAGCTTGGTCGGCACCGGGGAGCTGTTTTTT; CDR3: CASSLVGTGELFF
D: .; V: TRBV7-8; J: TRBJ2-5; size: .; DNA: TGTGCCAGCAGCCTAAATCCCACGGGGAGGAGGGCAGAGACCCAGTACTTC; CDR3: CASSLNPTGRRAETQYF
D: .; V: TRBV27; J: TRBJ2-7; size: .; DNA: TGTGCCAGCAGTGGCAGGTGGGAAGGGAGTATCGAGCAGTACTTC; CDR3: CASSGRWEGSIEQYF
D: TRBD1; V: TRBV5-6; J: TRBJ1-2; size: .; DNA: TGTGCCAGCAGCTACCGGACAGGGGACCCTTTGGGAGGCTACACCTTC; CDR3: CASSYRTGDPLGGYTF
D: TRBD2; V: TRBV6-4; J: TRBJ2-1; size: .; DNA: TGTGCCAGCAGTGAGAGCGGGGGGGTAGATGAGCAGTTCTTC; CDR3: CASSESGGVDEQFF
D: .; V: TRBV28; J: TRBJ2-3; size: .; DNA: TGTGCCAGCAGCGAGGGCACAGATACGCAGTATTTT; CDR3: CASSEGTDTQYF
D: .; V: TRBV29-1; J: TRBJ2-7; size: .; DNA: TGCAGCGTTGAACTCAGGGGCCAGAGCTCCTACGAGCAGTACTTC; CDR3: CSVELRGQSSYEQYF
D: TRBD1; V: TRBV14; J: TRBJ2-1; size: few; DNA: TGTGCCAGCAGCCAGATCTCAAGGGACAGCAAATACAATGAGCAGTTCTTC; CDR3: CASSQISRDSKYNEQFF
D: TRBD1; V: TRBV5-6; J: TRBJ1-2; size: .; DNA: TGTGCCAGCAGCCCGTGGGACAGGACGAACTATGGCTACACCTTC; CDR3: CASSPWDRTNYGYTF
D: .; V: TRBV30; J: TRBJ2-3; size: .; DNA: TGTGCCTGGAGTACTAGCACAGATACGCAGTATTTT; CDR3: CAWSTSTDTQYF